This T cell receptor (beta chain) was sequenced during a study of blood T cells in healthy people across ages. For the second PCR, which ran for about 7 to 11 cycles, a sample-barcoded 5' primer and a J-beta primer mix were used. A single record per CDR3 protein comes from TCRdb applying MiXCR to the 5' RACE reads. The table records more than 1,000,000 distinct CDR3 sequences, under 30% of them present only once. Study findings and constraints: Shifts in expanded clonotypes may have been confounded by donor CMV status, which was unknown.

As concerns this clonotype: Its specificity is not known.

Per germline, CDR1 LGHDT and CDR2 YNNKEL (reference sequence). With 2 bases clipped from V and 0 bases from J, the junction kept 5 bases outside the gene matches. CDR3 length equals 16 residues. These data also featured in a second study, about T cells of mothers and their children.

The sample was blood. The J gene is TRBJ2-3, the V gene TRBV3-1; 7 positions match TRBD2. This TCR was sampled from a girl aged 2-10 years in good health. In DNA, the CDR3 is TGTGCCAGCAGCCAACCACTAGCGTCTAGCACAGATACGCAGTATTTT. It specifies CASSQPLASSTDTQYF.